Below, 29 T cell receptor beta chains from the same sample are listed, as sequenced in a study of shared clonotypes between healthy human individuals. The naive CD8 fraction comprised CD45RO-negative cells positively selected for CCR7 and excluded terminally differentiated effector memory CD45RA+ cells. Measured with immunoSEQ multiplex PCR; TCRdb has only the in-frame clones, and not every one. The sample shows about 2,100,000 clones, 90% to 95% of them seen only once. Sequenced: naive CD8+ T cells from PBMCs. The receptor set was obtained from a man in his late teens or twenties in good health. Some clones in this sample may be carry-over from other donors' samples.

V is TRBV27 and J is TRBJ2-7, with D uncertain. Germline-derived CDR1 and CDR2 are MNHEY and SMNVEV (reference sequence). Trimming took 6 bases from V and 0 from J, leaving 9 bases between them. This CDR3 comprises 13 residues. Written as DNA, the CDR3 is TGTGCCAGCAGGCCTAGGAGCTCCTACGAGCAGTACTTC. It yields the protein CASRPRSSYEQYF.

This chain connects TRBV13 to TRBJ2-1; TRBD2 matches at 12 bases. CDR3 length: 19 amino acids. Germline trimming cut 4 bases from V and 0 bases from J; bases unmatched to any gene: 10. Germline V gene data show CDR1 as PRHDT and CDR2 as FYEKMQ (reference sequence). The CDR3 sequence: CASSSDGTSGRSSYNEQFF. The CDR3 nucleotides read TGTGCCAGCAGCTCTGATGGGACTAGCGGGCGGAGCTCCTACAATGAGCAGTTCTTC.

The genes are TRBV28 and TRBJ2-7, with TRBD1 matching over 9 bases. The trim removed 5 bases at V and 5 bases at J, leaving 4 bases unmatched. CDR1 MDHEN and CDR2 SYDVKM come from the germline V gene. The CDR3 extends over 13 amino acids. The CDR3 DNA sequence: TGTGCCAGCAGTCGACAGGGGGTTGACGAGCAGTACTTC. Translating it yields CASSRQGVDEQYF.

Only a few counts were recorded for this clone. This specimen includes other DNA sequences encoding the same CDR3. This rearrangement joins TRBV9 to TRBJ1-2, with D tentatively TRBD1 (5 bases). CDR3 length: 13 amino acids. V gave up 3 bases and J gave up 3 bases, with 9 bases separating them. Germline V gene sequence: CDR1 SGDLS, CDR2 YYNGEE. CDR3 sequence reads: CASSGGGDYGYTF. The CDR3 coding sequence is TGTGCCAGCAGCGGGGGAGGGGACTATGGCTACACCTTC.

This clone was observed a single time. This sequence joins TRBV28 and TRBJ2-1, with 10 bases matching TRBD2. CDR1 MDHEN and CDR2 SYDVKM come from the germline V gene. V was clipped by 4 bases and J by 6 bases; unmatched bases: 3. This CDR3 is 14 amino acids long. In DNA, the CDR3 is TGTGCCAGCAGTTCTAGCGGGGGTGGCAATGAGCAGTTCTTC. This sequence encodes CASSSSGGGNEQFF.

This CDR3 reads CASSSTSGRAYEQYF. CDR3 nucleotide sequence: TGTGCCAGCAGTTCAACTAGCGGGAGGGCCTACGAGCAGTACTTC. This chain joins TRBV27 and TRBJ2-7, with TRBD2 matching 13 bases. After removal of 4 bases from V and 2 bases from J, the junction contained 2 bases not matched to a gene. This CDR3 is built from 15 residues. The V gene's germline CDR1 is MNHEY and CDR2 SMNVEV (reference sequence).

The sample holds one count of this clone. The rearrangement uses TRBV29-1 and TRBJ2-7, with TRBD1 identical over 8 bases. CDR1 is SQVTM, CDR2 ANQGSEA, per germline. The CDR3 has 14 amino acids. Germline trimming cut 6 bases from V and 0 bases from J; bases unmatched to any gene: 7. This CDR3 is CSVIPGQASYEQYF. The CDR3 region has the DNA TGCAGCGTGATTCCGGGACAGGCCTCCTACGAGCAGTACTTC.

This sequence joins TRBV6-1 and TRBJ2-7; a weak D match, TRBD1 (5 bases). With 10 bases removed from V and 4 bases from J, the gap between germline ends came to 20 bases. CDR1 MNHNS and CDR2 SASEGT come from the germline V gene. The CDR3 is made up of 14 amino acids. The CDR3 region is CATFLRGTLYEQYF. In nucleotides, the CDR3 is TGTGCCACCTTCCTTAGGGGAACACTGTACGAGCAGTACTTC.

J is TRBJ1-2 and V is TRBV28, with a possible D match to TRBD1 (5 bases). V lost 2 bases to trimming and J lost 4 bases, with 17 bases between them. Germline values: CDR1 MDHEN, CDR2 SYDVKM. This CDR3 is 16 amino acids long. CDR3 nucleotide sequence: TGTGCCAGCAGTTTAGACATCAGGGTTGGAGGCTATGGCTACACCTTC. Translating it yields CASSLDIRVGGYGYTF.

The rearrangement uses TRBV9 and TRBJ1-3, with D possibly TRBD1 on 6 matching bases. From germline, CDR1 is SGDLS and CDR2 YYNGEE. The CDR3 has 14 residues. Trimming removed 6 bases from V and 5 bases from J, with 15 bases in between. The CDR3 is CASTPGGGRNTIYF. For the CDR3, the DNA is TGTGCCAGCACCCCGGGAGGGGGAAGAAACACCATATATTTT.

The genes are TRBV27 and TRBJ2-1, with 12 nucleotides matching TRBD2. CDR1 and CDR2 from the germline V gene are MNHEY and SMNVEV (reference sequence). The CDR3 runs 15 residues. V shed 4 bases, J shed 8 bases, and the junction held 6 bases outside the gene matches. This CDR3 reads CASSWTSGALYEQFF. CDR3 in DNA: TGTGCCAGCAGTTGGACTAGCGGGGCCCTTTATGAGCAGTTCTTC.

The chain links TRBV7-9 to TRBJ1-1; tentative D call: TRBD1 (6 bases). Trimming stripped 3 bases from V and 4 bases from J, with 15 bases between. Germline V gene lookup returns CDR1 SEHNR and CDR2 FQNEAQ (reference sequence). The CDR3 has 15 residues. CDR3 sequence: CASSFPGEQSTEAFF. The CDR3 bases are TGTGCCAGCAGCTTCCCAGGGGAACAGAGCACTGAAGCTTTCTTT.

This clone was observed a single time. The CDR3 coding sequence is TGCGCCAGCAGATTTAACACCGGGGAGCTGTTTTTT. Protein: CASRFNTGELFF. V is TRBV10-1 and J is TRBJ2-2; D remains ambiguous. V was shortened by 6 bases and J by 2 bases, with 4 bases between the two germline ends. The CDR3 has 12 amino acids. Germline CDR1 is WNHNN and CDR2 is SYGVQD (reference sequence).

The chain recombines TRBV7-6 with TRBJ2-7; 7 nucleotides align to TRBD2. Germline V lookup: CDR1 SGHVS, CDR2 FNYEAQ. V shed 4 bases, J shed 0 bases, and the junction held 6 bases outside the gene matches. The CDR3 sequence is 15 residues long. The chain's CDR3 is CASSSPQRGSYEQYF. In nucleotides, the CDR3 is TGTGCCAGCAGCTCCCCCCAGCGGGGCTCCTACGAGCAGTACTTC.

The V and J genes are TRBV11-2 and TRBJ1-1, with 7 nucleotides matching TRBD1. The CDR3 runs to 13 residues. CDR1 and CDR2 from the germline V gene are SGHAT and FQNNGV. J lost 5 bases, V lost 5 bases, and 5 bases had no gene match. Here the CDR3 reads CASSPGRGTEAFF. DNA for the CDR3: TGTGCCAGCAGCCCGGGCAGGGGGACTGAAGCTTTCTTT.

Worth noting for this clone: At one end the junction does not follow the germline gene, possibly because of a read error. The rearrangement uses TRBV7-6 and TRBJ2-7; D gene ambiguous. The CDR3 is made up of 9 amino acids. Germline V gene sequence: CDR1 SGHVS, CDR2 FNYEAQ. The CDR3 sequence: CGPGYEQYF. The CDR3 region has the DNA TGCGGCCCGGGCTACGAGCAGTACTTC.

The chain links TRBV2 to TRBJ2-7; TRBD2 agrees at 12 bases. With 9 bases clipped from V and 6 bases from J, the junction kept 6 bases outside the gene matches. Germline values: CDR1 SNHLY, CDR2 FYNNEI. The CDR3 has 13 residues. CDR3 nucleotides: TGTGCCAGTCGGCTAGCGGGAGGGAGCGAGCAGTACTTC. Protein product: CASRLAGGSEQYF.

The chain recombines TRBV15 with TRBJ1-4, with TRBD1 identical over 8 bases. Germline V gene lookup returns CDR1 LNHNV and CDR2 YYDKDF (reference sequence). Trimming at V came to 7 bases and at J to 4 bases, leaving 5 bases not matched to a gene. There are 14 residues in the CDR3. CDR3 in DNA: TGTGCCACCACCTCGACAGGGGTTAATGAAAAACTGTTTTTT. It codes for CATTSTGVNEKLFF.

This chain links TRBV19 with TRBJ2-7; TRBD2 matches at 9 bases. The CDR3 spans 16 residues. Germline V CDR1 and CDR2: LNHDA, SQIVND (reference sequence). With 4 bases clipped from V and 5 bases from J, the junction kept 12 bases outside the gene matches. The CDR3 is CASSNGGGRAEDEQYF. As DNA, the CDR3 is TGTGCCAGTAGTAACGGAGGCGGGAGGGCCGAGGACGAGCAGTACTTC. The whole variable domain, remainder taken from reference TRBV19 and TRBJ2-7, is DGGITQSPKYLFRKEGQNVTLSCEQNLNHDAMYWYRQDPGQGLRLIYYSQIVNDFQKGDIAEGYSVSREKKESFPLTVTSAQKNPTAFYLCASSNGGGRAEDEQYFGPGTRLTVT.

The CDR3 spells CASSFDRDGAQETQYF. Here the CDR3 DNA reads TGTGCCAGCAGCTTTGACAGGGACGGGGCACAAGAGACCCAGTACTTC. The chain couples TRBV9 to TRBJ2-5; 7 positions agree with TRBD1. CDR3 length: 16 amino acids. After removal of 4 bases from V and 2 bases from J, the junction contained 11 bases not matched to a gene. The germline V gene has CDR1 SGDLS and CDR2 YYNGEE.

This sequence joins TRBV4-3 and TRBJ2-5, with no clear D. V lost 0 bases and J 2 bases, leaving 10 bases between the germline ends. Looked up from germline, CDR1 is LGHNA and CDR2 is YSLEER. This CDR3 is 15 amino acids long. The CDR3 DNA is TGCGCCAGCAGCCAAGATGACGGAATTCAAGAGACCCAGTACTTC. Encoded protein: CASSQDDGIQETQYF.

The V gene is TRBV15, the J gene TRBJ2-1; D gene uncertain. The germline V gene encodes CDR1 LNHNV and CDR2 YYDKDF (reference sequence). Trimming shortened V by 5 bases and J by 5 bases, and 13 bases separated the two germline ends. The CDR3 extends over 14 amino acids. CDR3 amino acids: CATSPMAGDNEQFF. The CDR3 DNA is TGTGCCACCAGCCCGATGGCAGGTGACAATGAGCAGTTCTTC.

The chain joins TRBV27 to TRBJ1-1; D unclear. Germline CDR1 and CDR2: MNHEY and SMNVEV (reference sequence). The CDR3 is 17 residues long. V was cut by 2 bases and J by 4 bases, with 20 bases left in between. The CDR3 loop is CASSLIRRSGWVTEAFF. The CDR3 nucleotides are TGTGCCAGCAGTTTAATCAGACGGTCCGGATGGGTCACTGAAGCTTTCTTT.

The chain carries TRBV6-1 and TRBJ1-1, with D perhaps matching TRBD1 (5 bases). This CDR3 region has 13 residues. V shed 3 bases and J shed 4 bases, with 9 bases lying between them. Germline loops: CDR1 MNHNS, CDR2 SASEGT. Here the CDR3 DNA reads TGTGCCAGCAGTGACCAGAGGGGCACTGAAGCTTTCTTT. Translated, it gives CASSDQRGTEAFF.

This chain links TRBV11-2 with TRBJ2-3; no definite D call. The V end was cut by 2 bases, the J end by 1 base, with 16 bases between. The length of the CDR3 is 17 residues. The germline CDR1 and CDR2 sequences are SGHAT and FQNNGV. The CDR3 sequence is CASSLNVRQARTDTQYF. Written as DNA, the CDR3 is TGTGCCAGCAGCTTAAACGTTAGGCAGGCGCGCACAGATACGCAGTATTTT.

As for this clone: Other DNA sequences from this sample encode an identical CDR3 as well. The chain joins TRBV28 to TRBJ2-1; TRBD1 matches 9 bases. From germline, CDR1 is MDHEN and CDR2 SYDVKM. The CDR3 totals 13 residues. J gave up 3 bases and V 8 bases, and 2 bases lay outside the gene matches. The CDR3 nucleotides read TGTGCCAGCTCGGGACAGGGCTACAATGAGCAGTTCTTC. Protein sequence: CASSGQGYNEQFF.

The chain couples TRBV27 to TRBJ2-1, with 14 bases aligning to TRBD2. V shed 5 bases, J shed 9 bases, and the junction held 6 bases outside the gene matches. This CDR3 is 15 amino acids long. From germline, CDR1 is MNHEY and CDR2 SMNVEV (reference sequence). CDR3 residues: CASSGGTSGRGEQFF. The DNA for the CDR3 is TGTGCCAGCAGTGGGGGGACTAGCGGGAGAGGTGAGCAGTTCTTC.

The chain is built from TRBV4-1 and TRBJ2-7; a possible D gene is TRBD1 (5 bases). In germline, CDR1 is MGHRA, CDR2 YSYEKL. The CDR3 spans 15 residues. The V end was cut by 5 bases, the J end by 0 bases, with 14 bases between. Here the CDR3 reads CASSYDRINSYEQYF. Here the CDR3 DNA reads TGCGCCAGCAGCTATGACAGAATCAACTCCTACGAGCAGTACTTC.

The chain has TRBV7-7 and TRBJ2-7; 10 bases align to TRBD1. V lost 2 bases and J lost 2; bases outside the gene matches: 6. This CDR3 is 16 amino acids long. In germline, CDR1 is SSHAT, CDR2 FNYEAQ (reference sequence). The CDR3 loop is CASSLTGTGDPYEQYF. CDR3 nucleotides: TGTGCCAGCAGCTTAACCGGGACAGGGGATCCCTACGAGCAGTACTTC. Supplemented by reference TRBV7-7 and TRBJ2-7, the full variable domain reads GAGVSQSPRYKVTKRGQDVTLRCDPISSHATLYWYQQALGQGPEFLTYFNYEAQPDKSGLPSDRFSAERPEGSISTLTIQRTEQRDSAMYRCASSLTGTGDPYEQYFGPGTRLTVT.